The entry that follows covers one TCR beta chain sequence. Its antigen specificity is not known. Base qualities are not at hand, and no much larger clone is one base apart. The collaborating institutions used their own protocols to collect whole blood in K2EDTA tubes. For TCRbeta analysis, collaborators shipped samples in one of three forms: frozen whole blood, isolated PBMCs, or DNA extracted from either of those sample types. The data derive from a study of blood T cell repertoires in COVID-19 (TCRdb year 2020). About the investigation overall: The collaborator samples originated in the United States, Italy and Spain and spanned the acute and convalescent phases of COVID-19. The material from the prospective study consisted of cDNA or gDNA derived from T cells, B-cell-depleted T cells, or PBMCs. Deeply sampled blood TCRbeta repertoires from subjects exposed to, actively infected with, or recovered from COVID-19 were included in the dataset. The repertoires were released in a freely available public database intended as a resource for research on the immune response to SARS-CoV-2. Samples were obtained from the ongoing ImmuneRACE study (first 160 participants) and from 1,000 to 1,500 subjects provided by 6 global collaborators. Nearly every sample came with metadata listing a de-identified subject ID, COVID-19 status, age in years and sex. HLA class I and class II types, where available, came from metadata supplied by the sample provider rather than from assay-based typing. Study-level results and caveats: The quantity of clinical and demographic metadata differed by source and by participant and was supplied without curation.

TCRbeta CDR3 regions were amplified from genomic DNA using the immunoSEQ Assay, a bias-controlled multiplex PCR. From the authors' description of their analysis: The number of nucleated cells in each sample was estimated by amplification of reference gene primers within the assay. To quantify the absolute abundance of each unique TCRbeta CDR3 rearrangement, sequence reads were collapsed and filtered. For each sample, productive Simpson clonality was calculated as the square root of Simpson's diversity index over productive rearrangements. TCRdb holds this immuneACCESS table with in-frame rearrangements only. Some clones are missing; in checked studies, unresolved V genes explain under half, and the rest has no known cause. Clone size and the V and J calls come from that table; the DNA yielded D and trimming. This sample has around 150,000 clones in its table, and roughly 82% of those were observed once. Together, the top ten hold less than 2.5% of the sample.

Source material: peripheral blood. This receptor was identified in a man in his 70s with acute or convalescent COVID-19.

The CDR3 amino acid sequence is: CASSYQTGGEGYGYTF. The sequenced DNA is TGTGCCAGCAGTTACCAGACAGGGGGAGAGGGCTATGGCTACACCTTC. The rearranged chain carries TRBV6-5 and TRBJ1-2; a stretch of 9 junction bases matches TRBD1. The germline V end is reduced by 2 bases and the J end by 4 bases; junction bases left unmatched: 8. Reading the germline V gene gives CDR1 MNHEY and CDR2 SVGAGI. CDR3 length: 16 amino acids, cysteine to phenylalanine. This entry keeps only the CDR3 DNA: 48 bases, framed from base 1.